One and the same sample provided the 17 T cell receptor beta chains below, sequenced in a study of blood T cell repertoires in COVID-19. Clones were read by immunoSEQ multiplex PCR, and TCRdb kept only the in-frame ones, dropping some. This table has a few hundred thousand clones, around 89% appearing once. The sequenced sample consisted of peripheral blood. The receptor set was obtained from a woman aged 55-70 years with COVID-19, enrolled during active disease.

The V gene is TRBV9, the J gene TRBJ2-2, with TRBD1 matching over 7 bases. With V trimmed by 3 bases and J by 2 bases, 7 bases remained unmatched. This CDR3 has 16 residues. Germline CDR1 SGDLS, CDR2 YYNGEE. CDR3 sequence reads: CASSAPGTVNTGELFF. DNA of the CDR3: TGTGCCAGCAGCGCACCCGGGACAGTTAACACCGGGGAGCTGTTTTTT.

This chain connects TRBV9 to TRBJ2-5; the D gene is possibly TRBD1 (5 bases). CDR3 length: 13 residues. Trimming shortened V by 3 bases and J by 5 bases, and 11 bases separated the two germline ends. Germline CDR1 SGDLS, CDR2 YYNGEE. The CDR3 sequence is CASSATGPETQYF. In DNA form, the CDR3 reads TGTGCCAGCAGCGCCACAGGACCGGAGACCCAGTACTTC. Using reference TRBV9 and TRBJ2-5 for the parts outside the CDR3, the full variable domain is DSGVTQTPKHLITATGQRVTLRCSPRSGDLSVYWYQQSLDQGLQFLIQYYNGEERAKGNILERFSAQQFPDLHSELNLSSLELGDSALYFCASSATGPETQYFGPGTRLLVL.

Notes on this clone: Other DNA sequences from this sample encode an identical CDR3 as well. The chain's CDR3 is CASSVDGDQPQHF. The DNA for the CDR3 is TGTGCCAGCAGCGTTGACGGGGATCAGCCCCAGCATTTT. The chain employs TRBV9 and TRBJ1-5; D is uncertain. V lost 2 bases to trimming and J lost 5 bases, with 8 bases between them. CDR1 and CDR2 (germline): SGDLS, YYNGEE. The CDR3 contains 13 residues.

The genes are TRBV28 and TRBJ1-1; 8 nucleotides align to TRBD1. The CDR3 extends over 14 amino acids. The trim removed 0 bases at V and 3 bases at J, leaving 0 bases unmatched. Germline-derived CDR1 and CDR2 are MDHEN and SYDVKM. This chain's CDR3 is CASSLWGQDTEAFF. DNA of the CDR3: TGTGCCAGCAGTTTATGGGGACAGGACACTGAAGCTTTCTTT.

This chain connects TRBV7-9 to TRBJ1-2; D uncertain. V was pared by 4 bases and J by 4 bases, with 7 bases between. CDR1 and CDR2 (germline): SEHNR, FQNEAQ (reference sequence). This CDR3 has 12 residues. The CDR3: CASSSGGYGYTF. CDR3 coding DNA: TGTGCCAGCAGCTCGGGTGGCTATGGCTACACCTTC.

The chain couples TRBV7-2 to TRBJ2-7; 7 positions match TRBD1. Trimming at V came to 5 bases and at J to 3 bases, leaving 4 bases not matched to a gene. The CDR3 sequence is 13 residues long. The germline V gene has CDR1 SGHTA and CDR2 FQGNSA. The DNA for the CDR3 is TGTGCCAGCAGCCCGGACAGGAACTACGAGCAGTACTTC. Amino acid sequence: CASSPDRNYEQYF.

The chain is built from TRBV19 and TRBJ1-4, with 7 bases aligning to TRBD1. Trimming took 6 bases from V and 11 from J; bases not matched to a gene: 12. The CDR3 contains 14 residues. Germline V gene lookup returns CDR1 LNHDA and CDR2 SQIVND (reference sequence). The CDR3 region has the DNA TGTGCCAGTAGACTAGACAGGGAAATTGGCAAACTGTTTTTT. Translated, it gives CASRLDREIGKLFF.

The chain carries TRBV3-1 (or the pseudogene TRBV3-2) and TRBJ2-5; TRBD2 aligns across 12 bases. V trimming: 2 bases; J trimming: 4 bases; junction bases outside the gene matches: 5. The germline V gene has CDR1 LGHDT and CDR2 YNNKEL (reference sequence). The CDR3 is 16 amino acids. CDR3 amino acids: CASSQITSGGPETQYF. CDR3 nucleotides: TGTGCCAGCAGCCAAATTACTAGCGGGGGGCCAGAGACCCAGTACTTC.

This clone has just one count. The chain is built from TRBV6-1 and TRBJ1-4, with D unresolved. CDR3 size: 16 residues. V dropped 2 bases and J dropped 7 bases, with 17 bases sitting between them. CDR1 is MNHNS and CDR2 is SASEGT in the germline V gene. CDR3 in DNA: TGTGCCAGCAGTGAATTCTTAACAGCGGGTGCTGAAAAACTGTTTTTT. Translation gives CASSEFLTAGAEKLFF.

This clone was seen a single time. The V and J genes are TRBV5-1 and TRBJ1-3; D remains ambiguous. V lost 3 bases to trimming and J lost 9 bases, with 13 bases between them. The CDR3 totals 13 residues. Germline lookup yields CDR1 SGHRS and CDR2 YFSETQ. CDR3 protein: CASSSRSLGTIYF. The CDR3 nucleotides read TGCGCCAGCAGCTCTAGATCTTTGGGCACCATATATTTT.

As for this clone: Other DNA sequences from this sample encode an identical CDR3 as well. This rearrangement joins TRBV9 to TRBJ1-1; D uncertain. CDR1 is SGDLS, CDR2 YYNGEE, per germline. The CDR3 has 14 residues. V was clipped by 0 bases and J by 1 base, with 7 bases between them. CDR3 DNA sequence: TGTGCCAGCAGCGTAGGCACCGGGAACACTGAAGCTTTCTTT. Encoded protein: CASSVGTGNTEAFF.

This clone showed up just once. The chain is built from TRBV19 and TRBJ2-7; 7 nucleotides line up with TRBD1. Trimming cost V 3 bases and J 2 bases; bases outside gene matches: 4. This CDR3 has 14 residues. Germline V gene lookup returns CDR1 LNHDA and CDR2 SQIVND (reference sequence). The CDR3, as DNA: TGTGCCAGTAGTATGACAGGGTACCCCTACGAGCAGTACTTC. Its protein is CASSMTGYPYEQYF. The entire variable domain, with the rest obtained from reference TRBV19 and TRBJ2-7, is as follows: DGGITQSPKYLFRKEGQNVTLSCEQNLNHDAMYWYRQDPGQGLRLIYYSQIVNDFQKGDIAEGYSVSREKKESFPLTVTSAQKNPTAFYLCASSMTGYPYEQYFGPGTRLTVT.

The CDR3 sequence is CASSFRGRTEAFF. In nucleotides, the CDR3 is TGTGCCAGCAGCTTCAGGGGGCGGACTGAAGCTTTCTTT. The gene calls are TRBV7-2 and TRBJ1-1, with TRBD1 matching 8 bases. Germline assignment: CDR1 SGHTA and CDR2 FQGNSA. This CDR3 region has 13 residues. V dropped 3 bases and J dropped 5; count of bases not matched to a gene: 2.

This chain joins TRBV3-1 (or the pseudogene TRBV3-2) and TRBJ1-2; D unclear. Germline CDR1 is LGHDT and CDR2 is YNNKEL (reference sequence). The CDR3 is 12 residues long. Trimming took off 0 bases at V and 6 bases at J, with 5 bases between the two ends. The DNA of the CDR3 is TGTGCCAGCAGCCAAGATGGGCATGGCTACACCTTC. It is translated as CASSQDGHGYTF.

J is TRBJ2-1 and V is TRBV7-9; the D gene is possibly TRBD1 (5 bases). Germline loops: CDR1 SEHNR, CDR2 FQNEAQ (reference sequence). The CDR3 runs to 15 residues. The ends were cut back, 1 base at V and 8 bases at J, with 15 bases in the middle. In DNA, the CDR3 is TGTGCCAGCAGCTTAGGGCAGGGAAATGTTGATGAGCAGTTCTTC. It codes for CASSLGQGNVDEQFF.

This chain uses TRBV10-3 with TRBJ1-2; 12 bases map to TRBD1. The CDR3 has 13 amino acids. Per the germline V gene, CDR1 is ENHRY and CDR2 is SYGVKD. The V gene end was trimmed by 8 bases and the J gene end by 13 bases; junction bases not matched to a gene: 11. As DNA, the CDR3 is TGTGCCATCTCCGCTCCGGGACAGGGGGCCTGCACCTTC. Encoded protein: CAISAPGQGACTF.

This chain connects TRBV14 to TRBJ2-6, with 7 nucleotides matching TRBD2. This CDR3 is 14 amino acids long. V dropped 3 bases and J dropped 9; count of bases not matched to a gene: 5. Looked up from germline, CDR1 is SGHDN and CDR2 is FVKESK. The CDR3 region has the DNA TGTGCCAGCAGCCATTCCGGGGAGGGCAACGTCCTGACTTTC. Encoded protein: CASSHSGEGNVLTF. Combining the CDR3 with reference TRBV14 and TRBJ2-6 gives the whole variable domain EAGVTQFPSHSVIEKGQTVTLRCDPISGHDNLYWYRRVMGKEIKFLLHFVKESKQDESGMPNNRFLAERTGGTYSTLKVQPAELEDSGVYFCASSHSGEGNVLTFGAGSRLTVL.